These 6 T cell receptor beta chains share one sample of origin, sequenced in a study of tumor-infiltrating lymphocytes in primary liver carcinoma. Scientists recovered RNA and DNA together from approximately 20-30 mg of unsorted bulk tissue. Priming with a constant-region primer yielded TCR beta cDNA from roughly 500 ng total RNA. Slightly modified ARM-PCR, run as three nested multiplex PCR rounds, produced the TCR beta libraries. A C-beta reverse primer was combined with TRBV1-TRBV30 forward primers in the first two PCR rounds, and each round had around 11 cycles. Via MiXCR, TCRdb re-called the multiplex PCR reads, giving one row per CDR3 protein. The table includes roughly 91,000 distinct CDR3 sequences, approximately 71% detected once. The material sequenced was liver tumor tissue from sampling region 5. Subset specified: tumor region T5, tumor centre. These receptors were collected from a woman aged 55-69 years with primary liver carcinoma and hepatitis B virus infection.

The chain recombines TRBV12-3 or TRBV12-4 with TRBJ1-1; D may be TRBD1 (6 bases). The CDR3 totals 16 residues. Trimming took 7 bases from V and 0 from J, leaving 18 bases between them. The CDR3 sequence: CASNKGDGRMNTEAFF. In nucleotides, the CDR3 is TGTGCCAGCAATAAGGGGGACGGTCGCATGAACACTGAAGCTTTCTTT.

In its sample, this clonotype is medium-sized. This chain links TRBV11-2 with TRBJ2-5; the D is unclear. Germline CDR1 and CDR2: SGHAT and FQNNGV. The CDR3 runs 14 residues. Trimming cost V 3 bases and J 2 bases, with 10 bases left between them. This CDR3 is CASSLRTLQETQYF. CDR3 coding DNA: TGTGCCAGCAGCTTGAGGACGTTACAAGAGACCCAGTACTTC. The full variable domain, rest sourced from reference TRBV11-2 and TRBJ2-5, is EAGVAQSPRYKIIEKRQSVAFWCNPISGHATLYWYQQILGQGPKLLIQFQNNGVVDDSQLPKDRFSAERLKGVDSTLKIQPAKLEDSAVYLCASSLRTLQETQYFGPGTRLLVL.

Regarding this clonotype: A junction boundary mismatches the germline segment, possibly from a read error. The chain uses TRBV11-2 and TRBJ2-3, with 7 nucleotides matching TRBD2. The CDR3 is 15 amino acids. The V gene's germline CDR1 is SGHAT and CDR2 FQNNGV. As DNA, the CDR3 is TGTGCCAACAGGCCCTCTGCGACTAGCATAGATACACAGTATTTT. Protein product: CANRPSATSIDTQYF.

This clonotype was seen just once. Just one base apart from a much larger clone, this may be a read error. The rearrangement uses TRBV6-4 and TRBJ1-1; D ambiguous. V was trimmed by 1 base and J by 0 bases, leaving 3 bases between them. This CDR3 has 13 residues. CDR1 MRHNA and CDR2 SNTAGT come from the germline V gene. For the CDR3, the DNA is TGTGCCAGCAGTGACTTGATGAACACTGAAGCTTTCTTT. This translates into CASSDLMNTEAFF.

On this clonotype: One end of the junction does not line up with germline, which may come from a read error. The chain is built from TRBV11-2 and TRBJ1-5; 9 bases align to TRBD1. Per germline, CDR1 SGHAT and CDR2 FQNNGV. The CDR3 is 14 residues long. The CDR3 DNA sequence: TGTGCCATCAGCTTGAGACAGGGGGGGGATCCCCAGCATTTT. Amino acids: CAISLRQGGDPQHF.

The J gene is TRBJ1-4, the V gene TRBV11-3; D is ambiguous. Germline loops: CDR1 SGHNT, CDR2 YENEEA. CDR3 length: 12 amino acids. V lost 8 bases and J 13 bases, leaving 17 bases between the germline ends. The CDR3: CASCPDMVRLFF. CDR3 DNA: TGTGCCAGCTGCCCAGACATGGTACGACTGTTTTTT.